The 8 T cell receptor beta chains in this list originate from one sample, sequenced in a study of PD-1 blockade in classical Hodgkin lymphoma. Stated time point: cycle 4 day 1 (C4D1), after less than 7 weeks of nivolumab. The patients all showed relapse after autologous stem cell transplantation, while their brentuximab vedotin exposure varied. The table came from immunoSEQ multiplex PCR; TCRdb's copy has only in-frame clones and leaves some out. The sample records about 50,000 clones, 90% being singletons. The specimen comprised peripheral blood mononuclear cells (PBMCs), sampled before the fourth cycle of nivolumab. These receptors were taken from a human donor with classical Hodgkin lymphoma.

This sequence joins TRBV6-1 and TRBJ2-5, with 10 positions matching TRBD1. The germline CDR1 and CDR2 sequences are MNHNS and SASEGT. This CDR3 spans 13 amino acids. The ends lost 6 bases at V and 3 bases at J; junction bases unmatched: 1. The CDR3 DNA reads TGTGCCAGCAGGGGACAGGGGAAAGAGACCCAGTACTTC. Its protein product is CASRGQGKETQYF.

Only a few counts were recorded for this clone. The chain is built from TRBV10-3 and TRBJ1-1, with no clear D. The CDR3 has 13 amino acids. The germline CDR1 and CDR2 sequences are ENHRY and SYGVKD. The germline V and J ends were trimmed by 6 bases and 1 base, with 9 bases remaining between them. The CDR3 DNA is TGTGCCATCAGGGTTGTGGGGAACACTGAAGCTTTCTTT. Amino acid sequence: CAIRVVGNTEAFF.

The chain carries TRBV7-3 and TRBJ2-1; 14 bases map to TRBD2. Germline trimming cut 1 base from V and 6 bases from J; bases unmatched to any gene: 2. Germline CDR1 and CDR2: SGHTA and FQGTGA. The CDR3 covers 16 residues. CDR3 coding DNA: TGTGCCAGCAGCTTAATCGGACTAGCGGGAGGCAATGAGCAGTTCTTC. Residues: CASSLIGLAGGNEQFF.

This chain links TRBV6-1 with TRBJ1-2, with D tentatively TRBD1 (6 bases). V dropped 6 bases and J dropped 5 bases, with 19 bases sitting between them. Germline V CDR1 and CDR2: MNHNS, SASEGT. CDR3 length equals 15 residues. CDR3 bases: TGTGCCAGCAGCCCCGGGACATTCGTGGGATATGGCTACACCTTC. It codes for CASSPGTFVGYGYTF.

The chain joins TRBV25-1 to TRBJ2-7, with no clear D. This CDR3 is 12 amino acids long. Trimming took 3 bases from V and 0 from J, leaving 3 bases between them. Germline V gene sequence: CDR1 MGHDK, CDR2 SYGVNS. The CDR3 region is CASSDSSYEQYF. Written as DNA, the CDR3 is TGTGCCAGCAGTGACAGCTCCTACGAGCAGTACTTC.

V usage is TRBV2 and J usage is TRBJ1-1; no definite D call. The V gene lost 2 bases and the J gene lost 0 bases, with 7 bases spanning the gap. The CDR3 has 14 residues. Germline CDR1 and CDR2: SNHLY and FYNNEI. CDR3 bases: TGTGCCAGCAGTGAAACAAGCATGAACACTGAAGCTTTCTTT. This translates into CASSETSMNTEAFF.

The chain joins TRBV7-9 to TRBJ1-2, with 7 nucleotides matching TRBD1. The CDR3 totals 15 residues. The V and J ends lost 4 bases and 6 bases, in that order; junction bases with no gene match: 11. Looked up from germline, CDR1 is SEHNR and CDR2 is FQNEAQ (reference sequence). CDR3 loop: CASSYRIAGQDGYTF. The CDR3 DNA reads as TGTGCCAGCAGCTACCGGATTGCAGGACAGGATGGCTACACCTTC.

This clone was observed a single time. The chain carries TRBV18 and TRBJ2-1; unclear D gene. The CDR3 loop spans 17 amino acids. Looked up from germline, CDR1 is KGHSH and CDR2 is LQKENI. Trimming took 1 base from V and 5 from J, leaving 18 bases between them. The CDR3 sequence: CASSPRVEVTNNNEQFF. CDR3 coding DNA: TGTGCCAGCTCACCACGCGTCGAGGTAACCAACAACAATGAGCAGTTCTTC.